The rows below give T cell receptor beta chains drawn from one sample of a study of human T cells and chemical hapten exposure. MiXCR was run by TCRdb on the RACE reads, yielding one entry per CDR3 protein. The table shows around 340,000 distinct CDR3 sequences, with around 7% occurring only once. Sample: whole blood, taken in connection with sensitization to the hapten diphenylcyclopropenone (DPC). These receptors were obtained from a woman under 30 with alopecia areata. Some clones in this sample may be carry-over from other donors' samples. CDR3s include the opening cysteine and the closing phenylalanine or tryptophan. The D gene is left open where the match is weak. Part of the rows lack a size; the others show once, few, many or a class for expanded clones.

TRBV6-5	.	few	TRBJ2-3	TGTGCCAGCAGTCGCGGCAGTGGAAGTGGCACAGATACGCAGTATTTT	CASSRGSGSGTDTQYF
TRBV10-3	.	.	TRBJ1-6	TGTGCCATCAGTTCCTCCTATAATTCACCCCTCCACTTT	CAISSSYNSPLHF
TRBV10-3	.	.	TRBJ2-2	TGTGCCATCAGCGAACGGGACGGTCGGTATGGCGGGGAGCTGTTTTTT	CAISERDGRYGGELFF
TRBV11-2	.	.	TRBJ2-5	TGTGCCAGCAGCTACCCACAGGGTAGTCAAGAGACCCAGTACTTC	CASSYPQGSQETQYF
TRBV4-1	.	many	TRBJ1-2	TGCGCCAGCAGCCAAGATCAGCCCAGGGGACATGGCTACACCTTC	CASSQDQPRGHGYTF
TRBV12-3/TRBV12-4	.	many	TRBJ2-7	TGTGCCAGCAGTTCCCTCTCCTACGAGCAGTACTTC	CASSSLSYEQYF
TRBV12-3/TRBV12-4	TRBD1	few	TRBJ1-1	TGTGCCAGCAGTTACTCGACGACAGGGGAGGCTTTCTTT	CASSYSTTGEAFF
TRBV4-1	.	few	TRBJ1-5	TGCGCCAGCAGCCCTGGACTATGGCAGCCCCAGCATTTT	CASSPGLWQPQHF
TRBV12-3/TRBV12-4	.	.	TRBJ2-3	TGTGCCAGCAGTACCCGGGGAGATACGCAGTATTTT	CASSTRGDTQYF
TRBV6-2/TRBV6-3	.	.	TRBJ2-7	TGTGCCAGCAGTTACGAACAGGCCTACGAGCAGTACTTC	CASSYEQAYEQYF